This entry features one T cell receptor beta chain sequence. Its matching antigen is unknown. This sample is drawn from a study of cytomegalovirus exposure and HLA in healthy donors. Researchers ran the PCR with 60 Vbeta and 13 Jbeta primers. Assay used: immunoSEQ multiplex PCR; TCRdb lists only in-frame clones, some missing. The profile covers over 80,000 clones, with roughly 67% appearing a single time and approximately 6.3% taken by the ten largest. Study-level points and caveats: The productive fraction for most TCR beta V segments was about 87% or about 30% in an earlier analysis.

V lost 5 bases and J lost 1; bases outside the gene matches: 5. The CDR3 covers 17 residues. In germline, CDR1 is SEHNR, CDR2 FQNEAQ (reference sequence). The V and J genes are TRBV7-9 and TRBJ2-3, with 14 bases aligning to TRBD2. The sequenced material came from PBMCs. The receptor was derived from a boy younger than 18 in good health and CMV-seropositive. The CDR3 DNA sequence: TGTGCCAGCAGCCTGGGACTAGCGGGGGCCGGCACAGATACGCAGTATTTT. Translated, it gives CASSLGLAGAGTDTQYF.